Listed below are T cell receptor beta chains from one sample, sequenced in a study of cytomegalovirus exposure and HLA in healthy donors. The data were produced by immunoSEQ multiplex PCR, yet TCRdb's version contains in-frame clones alone and is incomplete. The table has 130,000 to 150,000 clones, approximately 80% seen once. The source material was PBMCs. Every receptor here comes from a male donor in good health and CMV-seronegative. Each CDR3 is given without its conserved first and last residue. Each record gives: V gene, clone size, CDR3 protein. Clone size is shown for a subset of rows, as once, few, many or a class of expanded clone.

v_call: TRBV7-2; clone_size: few; cdr3_aa: ASSLATRGWTTQY
v_call: TRBV7-9; clone_size: NA; cdr3_aa: ASSSIEAYGEKLF
v_call: TRBV2; clone_size: NA; cdr3_aa: ASSAQGGGQPQH
v_call: TRBV4-1; clone_size: NA; cdr3_aa: ASSQERGTQY
v_call: TRBV11-2; clone_size: few; cdr3_aa: ASEAEGGIAGTYNEQF
v_call: TRBV9; clone_size: NA; cdr3_aa: ASSVGGTGDGYT
v_call: TRBV20-1; clone_size: NA; cdr3_aa: SAWSTEAF
v_call: TRBV4-3; clone_size: NA; cdr3_aa: ASSQEAGDTIY
v_call: TRBV10-2; clone_size: NA; cdr3_aa: ASSGSSYNEQF
v_call: TRBV5-1; clone_size: NA; cdr3_aa: ASSLSGVTDYGYT
v_call: TRBV30; clone_size: NA; cdr3_aa: AWSSQGNFNEKLF
v_call: TRBV4-3; clone_size: NA; cdr3_aa: ASSQERGAAPEQY
v_call: TRBV4-3; clone_size: NA; cdr3_aa: ASSQVRGGAYSPLH
v_call: TRBV29-1; clone_size: NA; cdr3_aa: SVRGGGQETQY
v_call: TRBV5-4; clone_size: NA; cdr3_aa: ASSTRGAIEKLF
v_call: TRBV11-2; clone_size: NA; cdr3_aa: ASSLGTGTPYNEQF
v_call: TRBV7-9; clone_size: NA; cdr3_aa: ASSRNLWDRGYEQY
v_call: TRBV5-4; clone_size: NA; cdr3_aa: ASSLEDNYEQY
v_call: TRBV9; clone_size: few; cdr3_aa: ASSGYRRDGAIY
v_call: TRBV5-5; clone_size: once; cdr3_aa: ASSSIGGPGNTIY
v_call: TRBV7-2; clone_size: NA; cdr3_aa: ASSRGGEETQY
v_call: TRBV5-6; clone_size: NA; cdr3_aa: ASSLGVNYGYT
v_call: TRBV7-2; clone_size: few; cdr3_aa: ASSNQRGWMYEQY
v_call: TRBV4-2; clone_size: few; cdr3_aa: ASSRTTGTGNTEAF
v_call: TRBV28; clone_size: NA; cdr3_aa: ASSPNVGRGYGRGYGYT
v_call: TRBV4-3; clone_size: NA; cdr3_aa: ASSQDRAVAGAEQY
v_call: TRBV7-2; clone_size: NA; cdr3_aa: ASSPHRGYEQY
v_call: TRBV7-3; clone_size: NA; cdr3_aa: ASSPGTAYGYT
v_call: TRBV27; clone_size: NA; cdr3_aa: ASSLLLRETYEQY
v_call: TRBV5-1; clone_size: NA; cdr3_aa: ASSLGSGAYEQY
v_call: TRBV6-5; clone_size: NA; cdr3_aa: ASSPGGSMNTEAF
v_call: TRBV7-2; clone_size: NA; cdr3_aa: ASTLRAGGEQPQH
v_call: TRBV28; clone_size: few; cdr3_aa: ASVLSGTSTDTQY
v_call: TRBV9; clone_size: NA; cdr3_aa: ASSVARRGAGANTGELF
v_call: TRBV28; clone_size: NA; cdr3_aa: ASSFWGQRNQPQH
v_call: TRBV5-1; clone_size: NA; cdr3_aa: ASGSTGPEAF
v_call: TRBV7-8; clone_size: NA; cdr3_aa: ASSATGAYGYT
v_call: TRBV19; clone_size: NA; cdr3_aa: ASRMTGFQNIQY
v_call: TRBV28; clone_size: NA; cdr3_aa: ASTGTESYEQY
v_call: TRBV25-1; clone_size: once; cdr3_aa: ASSEWGGGNTIY
v_call: TRBV5-1; clone_size: few; cdr3_aa: ASSLGTGNEAF
v_call: TRBV27; clone_size: NA; cdr3_aa: ASSLTGASTDTQY
v_call: TRBV19; clone_size: NA; cdr3_aa: ATRYRGDTDTQY
v_call: TRBV15; clone_size: NA; cdr3_aa: ATSTWTALNTEAF
v_call: TRBV2; clone_size: NA; cdr3_aa: ASRSGGAGETQY
v_call: TRBV5-4; clone_size: NA; cdr3_aa: ASSSLGGSADTQY
v_call: TRBV30; clone_size: NA; cdr3_aa: AWCPITGDTEAF
v_call: TRBV9; clone_size: NA; cdr3_aa: ASSSTGALHGYT
v_call: TRBV6-6; clone_size: few; cdr3_aa: ASSRKGDSPLH
v_call: TRBV7-2; clone_size: NA; cdr3_aa: ASSKDSPYSGNTIY
v_call: TRBV6-1; clone_size: NA; cdr3_aa: ASSEETAQNKNIQY
v_call: TRBV5-4; clone_size: NA; cdr3_aa: ASSLPQGLNTEAF
v_call: TRBV7-2; clone_size: NA; cdr3_aa: ASSLGTDQPQH
v_call: TRBV7-2; clone_size: NA; cdr3_aa: ASSPGGGASTDTQY
v_call: TRBV5-1; clone_size: NA; cdr3_aa: ASSYETGFTEAF